The 14 T cell receptor beta chains below were found in one sample sequenced in a study of CD8+ T cells in alopecia areata. Extraction and reverse transcription of RNA yielded cDNA as the sequencing template. Here immunoSEQ multiplex PCR was the method, and the copy in TCRdb shows in-frame clones only, minus some. The table has around 35,000 clones, 55% seen once. Specimen: NKG2D-high CD8+ T cells sorted from blood. These receptors all stem from a human donor with alopecia areata.

The DNA of the CDR3 is TGTGCCAGCACCCGCGGATTGGGCTACACCTTC. Translating it yields CASTRGLGYTF. The rearrangement joins TRBV7-9 to TRBJ1-2; D unclear. V was cut by 7 bases and J by 8 bases, with 11 bases left in between. The CDR3 runs to 11 residues. Germline CDR1 SEHNR, CDR2 FQNEAQ (reference sequence).

With respect to this clone: With a far larger clone one base away, a read error is the likely cause. This chain joins TRBV7-9 and TRBJ2-1; the D call may be TRBD1 or TRBD2 (5 bases each). V was shortened by 5 bases and J by 2 bases, with 25 bases between the two germline ends. Germline lookup yields CDR1 SEHNR and CDR2 FQNEAQ (reference sequence). This CDR3 has 19 residues. CDR3 residues: CASSQDRGPGSIAYNEQFF. CDR3 nucleotides: TGTGCCAGCAGCCAAGATCGGGGCCCAGGGTCTATTGCCTACAATGAGCAGTTCTTC.

This clone has more than one count but fewer than ten. The V call is TRBV28, the J call TRBJ2-2; D unclear. Germline assignment: CDR1 MDHEN and CDR2 SYDVKM. The CDR3 consists of 13 residues. V lost 3 bases to trimming and J lost 0 bases, with 2 bases between them. The chain's CDR3 is CASSLANTGELFF. For the CDR3, the DNA is TGTGCCAGCAGTTTGGCGAACACCGGGGAGCTGTTTTTT.

The J gene is TRBJ2-5, the V gene TRBV27, with TRBD2 matching 7 bases. Germline trimming cut 6 bases from V and 4 bases from J; bases unmatched to any gene: 11. This CDR3 is built from 15 residues. The germline CDR1 and CDR2 sequences are MNHEY and SMNVEV (reference sequence). Here the CDR3 DNA reads TGTGCCAGCAGCCTCTCGTGGGGGGGTGGAGAGACCCAGTACTTC. Amino acids: CASSLSWGGGETQYF.

This chain joins TRBV28 and TRBJ1-2; D not resolved. CDR3 length: 14 amino acids. V was shortened by 2 bases and J by 4 bases, with 11 bases between the two germline ends. CDR1 and CDR2 (germline): MDHEN, SYDVKM. CDR3 sequence: CASSLLPTIYGYTF. DNA of the CDR3: TGTGCCAGCAGTTTACTCCCCACCATCTATGGCTACACCTTC.

The gene calls are TRBV27 and TRBJ2-3, with D perhaps matching TRBD2 (6 bases). The CDR3 is 15 amino acids. V was pared by 4 bases and J by 2 bases, with 13 bases between. Looked up from germline, CDR1 is MNHEY and CDR2 is SMNVEV (reference sequence). The CDR3 nucleotides read TGTGCCAGCAGTTCCCCGGGGGACTTCACAGATACGCAGTATTTT. Its protein product is CASSSPGDFTDTQYF.

The chain couples TRBV4-3 to TRBJ2-1, with D possibly being TRBD2 (5 bases). Germline V gene lookup returns CDR1 LGHNA and CDR2 YSLEER. Trimming cost V 0 bases and J 0 bases, with 15 bases left between them. CDR3 length: 18 residues. The CDR3 coding sequence is TGCGCCAGCAGCCAAGACCCCCTAAGCGGACGCTCCTACAATGAGCAGTTCTTC. Translating gives CASSQDPLSGRSYNEQFF.

This clone was seen more than once but under ten times. The chain recombines TRBV5-6 with TRBJ2-7; unclear D gene. Germline V gene lookup returns CDR1 SGHDT and CDR2 YYEEEE. V was clipped by 0 bases and J by 4 bases, with 11 bases between them. CDR3 size: 14 residues. The CDR3 region is CASSLVMGSYEQYF. For the CDR3, the DNA is TGTGCCAGCAGCTTGGTAATGGGGTCTTACGAGCAGTACTTC.

The chain combines TRBV7-9 with TRBJ2-7; no clear D gene. CDR1 is SEHNR, CDR2 FQNEAQ, per germline (reference sequence). V was shortened by 7 bases and J by 7 bases, with 17 bases between the two germline ends. The length of the CDR3 is 13 residues. As DNA, the CDR3 is TGTGCCAGCACCAGATCGGGCCGTGAGGAGCAGTACTTC. Translation gives CASTRSGREEQYF.

This clone was seen once. The rearrangement links TRBV28 to TRBJ2-1; no clear D. The V end was cut by 3 bases, the J end by 0 bases, with 9 bases between. Germline CDR1 MDHEN, CDR2 SYDVKM. The CDR3 length is 15 residues. The CDR3 DNA reads as TGTGCCAGCAGTTTTAGGTCAATCTCCTACAATGAGCAGTTCTTC. It encodes CASSFRSISYNEQFF.

The chain couples TRBV5-6 to TRBJ2-1, with D possibly matching TRBD1 (5 bases). The germline V gene has CDR1 SGHDT and CDR2 YYEEEE. This CDR3 comprises 15 residues. Trimming left V 4 bases short and J 0 bases short, with 11 bases between. The chain's CDR3 is CASSPTAFSYNEQFF. In DNA form, the CDR3 reads TGTGCCAGCAGCCCGACAGCGTTCTCCTACAATGAGCAGTTCTTC.

The V call is TRBV13, the J call TRBJ2-7; 7 bases map to TRBD1. Germline V gives CDR1 PRHDT, CDR2 FYEKMQ (reference sequence). The CDR3 has 14 residues. V lost 3 bases and J lost 2; bases outside the gene matches: 4. CDR3 region: CASSFTGATYEQYF. CDR3 DNA sequence: TGTGCCAGCAGCTTCACAGGGGCCACCTACGAGCAGTACTTC.

This chain uses TRBV6-5 with TRBJ2-7; D is possibly TRBD1 (5 bases). This CDR3 is 13 amino acids long. V shed 3 bases and J shed 4 bases, with 10 bases lying between them. In germline, CDR1 is MNHEY, CDR2 SVGAGI. Written as DNA, the CDR3 is TGTGCCAGCAGTTATTATAGGGGTTACGAGCAGTACTTC. It encodes CASSYYRGYEQYF.

The chain has TRBV10-3 and TRBJ1-6, with TRBD1 matching over 7 bases. The CDR3 has 14 amino acids. CDR1 and CDR2 (germline): ENHRY, SYGVKD. V lost 11 bases to trimming and J lost 2 bases; unmatched junction nucleotides: 6. CDR3 in DNA: TGTGCCGTTGGGACAGCTACCTATAATTCACCCCTCCACTTT. This translates into CAVGTATYNSPLHF.